This T cell receptor beta chain was sequenced during a study of tumor-infiltrating lymphocytes in primary liver carcinoma (dated 2017 in TCRdb). As for the study more broadly: Between late 2015 and March 2016, a handful of patients in China with histopathologically diagnosed primary liver carcinoma had surgical resection. Hepatocellular carcinoma (four) or combined HCC and intrahepatic cholangiocarcinoma (one) was present in the five patients, who were three men and two women aged 30 to 69 years. Tumors of the five patients were stage T1-T3 N0M0 with maximum diameters of roughly 4.2 to 10 cm. Roughly 3.5 to 8 million productive TCRbeta reads were obtained per sample, and no significant difference in read depth was found between tissue types. Across five regions of each liver tumor, along with adjacent normal tissue and blood, the study brought together TCRbeta repertoire sequencing, expression microarrays and whole-exome sequencing. TCRbeta repertoire sequencing covered some 35 specimens from 5 patients: about 25 tumor regions, 5 adjacent noncancerous liver tissues and 5 peripheral blood samples. Technical replicate repertoires showed high reproducibility, with mean shared-clone rates about 0.91 and correlation coefficients above 0.95.

V ends up 5 bases short and J 6 bases short, with an unmatched junction base count of 13. From the germline V gene, CDR1 is SGHVS and CDR2 is FQNEAQ. The cysteine opens and the phenylalanine closes a CDR3 of 15 amino acids. Only CDR3 DNA is held: 45 bases, read in frame from base 1. A constant-region primer and ProtoScript II reverse transcriptase were used to reverse-transcribe TCRbeta-specific cDNA from around 540 ng total RNA. TCRbeta libraries were built with three nested multiplex PCR rounds, a slightly modified ARM-PCR procedure. The first two PCR rounds used multiplex TRBV1-TRBV30 forward primers with a Cbeta reverse primer, each for roughly 11 cycles. Sample barcodes and Illumina adapters were added in a final 25-cycle PCR with Deep VentR polymerase. Before sequencing, amplicons of 200-500 bp were purified from gel using a QIAquick gel extraction kit. TCRbeta amplicons were sequenced on an Illumina HiSeq 2500 with 250-bp paired-end reads. Per the authors' processing: To recover full CDR3 sequences, reads were quality-trimmed using Trimmomatic v0.33 and paired reads were then merged using FLASH v1.2.11. MiGEC v1.2.1b assigned V, D and J germline segments to the rearranged TCRbeta sequences. Clonotype statistics and Shannon-Wiener diversity indices were calculated with VDJtools v1.0.0. Except for diversity analysis, only each sample's 250 most abundant clonotypes were used in subsequent analyses to reduce sampling bias. TCRdb redid the processing of the public reads, applying fastp at Q25 and MiXCR, and retained in-frame beta chains. When rows share a CDR3 protein, they turn into one entry using the most common DNA and genes. TCRdb's processing, not the authors' own work, is the source of the V and J calls. The sample table lists hundreds of thousands of distinct CDR3 sequences, about 62% of them with a count of one. The top ten constitute roughly 9% of the sample.

RNA from unsorted whole blood was extracted with TRIzol reagent, and germline DNA was obtained with the DNeasy Blood & Tissue kit. At the time of sampling, the patients had chronic HBV infection and had not received any treatment. Before surgery, roughly 3.7 milliliters of peripheral blood were collected into K2EDTA tubes. The paper's findings and limits, for the study overall: With just a few patients in the study, the authors point out that the findings should be validated in a larger study. Consistent with antigen-driven expansion, pairs of tumor regions showed higher repertoire overlap (mean roughly 36%) than either tumor-adjacent pairs (roughly 17%) or tumor-blood pairs (roughly 15%). Because sequencing covered only the TCR beta chain and unpaired alpha chains were not captured, true repertoire diversity is likely underestimated. The top 250 clones made up a significantly larger repertoire fraction in tumors than in blood (p = 0.039). Since the samples were bulk and unsorted, there was no way to compare CD4+ and CD8+ T cell repertoires.

Concerning this clonotype: The target of this receptor is not known. Base qualities are missing; no much larger clone stands one base away.

The source is a man in his forties with primary liver carcinoma and hepatitis B virus infection. The chain is assembled from TRBV7-8 and TRBJ2-7; TRBD2 fits 7 bases in the junction. Sequenced: peripheral blood. The CDR3 loop reads CASSPSAGVISEQYF. In nucleotide form, the sequence is TGTGCCAGCAGCCCGAGCGCGGGAGTTATTTCCGAGCAGTACTTC.